This T cell receptor beta chain was found in a study of human versus mouse CDR3 diversity and MHC coevolution. Data came from immunoSEQ multiplex PCR; TCRdb stores just in-frame clones and leaves some out. The sample includes tens of thousands of clones, 90% to 95% seen only once; the top ten take around 1.3%. Per the germline V gene, CDR1 is KGHSH and CDR2 is LQKENI. The CDR3 loop spans 14 amino acids. Trimming removed 6 bases at V and 7 bases at J, with 15 bases between. V gene TRBV18 combines with J gene TRBJ2-2; D may be TRBD1 (5 bases). The sequenced sample was naive CD4+ T cells from blood. As for subset: CD45RO-negative CD62L-positive naive CD4 T cells. The source of this sequence is a person aged 30 to 70 in good health. CDR3 DNA: TGTGCCAGCTCCCCATCGCAGGGCGGCGGGGAGCTGTTTTTT. It translates to CASSPSQGGGELFF.